This T cell receptor (beta chain) emerged from a study of T-cell reconstitution after alpha-beta-depleted transplantation in children. This clonotype was found many times. This CDR3 is built from 14 residues. V gave up 6 bases and J gave up 9 bases; unmatched junction bases: 12. Germline lookup yields CDR1 SQVTM and CDR2 ANQGSEA. Unique molecular identifiers were used in preparing the TCRbeta library. TCRdb reprocessed the PCR reads with MiXCR, giving one entry per CDR3 protein. Of some 640,000 distinct CDR3 sequences in the sample, approximately 15% are singletons; the top ten hold around 0.96%. Sequencing used PBMCs from the stem cell graft donor, obtained from the stem cell graft. The receptor's source is a human donor who donated a stem cell graft to a child with acute myeloid leukemia. V gene TRBV29-1 combines with J gene TRBJ2-1; 9 nucleotides line up with TRBD1. In DNA form, the CDR3 reads TGCAGCGTCGATGGGGACAGGGCCTCTTCTGAGCAGTTCTTC. It translates to CSVDGDRASSEQFF.